This T cell receptor beta chain is from a study of CD8+CD57+ T cells in acquired aplastic anemia. Genomic DNA acted as the template from which TCR beta VDJ combination and CDR3 sequence profiling were carried out. TCRdb re-called the reads with MiXCR, one entry per CDR3 protein. The sample contains 150,000 to 200,000 distinct CDR3 sequences, about two thirds of which appear only once. Sequencing was done on patients that had shown CD8+CD57+ cell expansion by flow cytometry. V lost 3 bases and J 0 bases, leaving 10 bases between the germline ends. In germline, CDR1 is SGDLS, CDR2 YYNGEE. CDR3 size: 15 residues.

The TCR comes from a human donor with aplastic anemia. The sequenced sample was sorted CD4+, CD8+, or CD8+CD57+ T cells (not recorded which) from PBMCs. V and J are TRBV9 and TRBJ2-1, with a possible D match to TRBD1 (6 bases). Here the CDR3 reads CASSAGQLSYNEQFF. The DNA for the CDR3 is TGTGCCAGCAGCGCCGGACAGCTCTCCTACAATGAGCAGTTCTTC.